Here is one TCR beta chain with its context. Its antigen is unidentified. This entry belongs to a study of T cell responses to AZD1222 COVID-19 vaccine. Study results and limitations: Close to half of all spike-specific TCRs reportedly target regions of the variants that are unmutated. Among the donors, most were white British and more were female, and clonal diversity was possibly underestimated.

Germline CDR1 is LGHDT and CDR2 is YNNKEL (reference sequence). Trimming pared 5 bases from V and 2 bases from J, leaving 13 bases between. The CDR3 loop spans 15 amino acids. The assay was immunoSEQ multiplex PCR, and TCRdb's table has in-frame clones only and misses some. The sample lists around 150,000 clones; more than 85% were seen once. The source material was peripheral blood, sampled 28 days after the second AZD1222 dose. This sequence was found in an adult who received the AZD1222 COVID-19 vaccine. The gene calls are TRBV3-1 (or the pseudogene TRBV3-2) and TRBJ1-3; D remains unclear. The CDR3: CASSTTAAPGNTIYF. The CDR3 coding sequence is TGTGCCAGCAGCACGACGGCGGCACCTGGAAACACCATATATTTT.